This TCR beta chain stems from a study of CD8+CD57+ T cells in acquired aplastic anemia. Study results and limitations: Patients and controls had in common approximately 30 CD8+ CDR3 sequences.

Whoever was chosen for sequencing had shown CD8+CD57+ cell expansion by flow cytometry. Severe acquired aplastic anemia was the diagnosis recorded for all patients. At blood sampling, none of the patients had yet received therapy. Template material for TCR beta VDJ and CDR3 profiling consisted of genomic DNA. TCRdb used MiXCR to reprocess the reads, holding one entry per CDR3 protein. This sample has roughly 170,000 distinct CDR3 sequences, with 45% to 60% found just once. Germline V gene lookup returns CDR1 MGHDK and CDR2 SYGVNS. The V segment lost 6 bases and the J segment 0 bases; nucleotides outside the gene matches: 7. The CDR3 consists of 15 residues. To note about this clonotype: Its antigen is as yet unknown.

This clonotype was sampled from a human donor with aplastic anemia. The chain couples TRBV25-1 to TRBJ1-1; 7 nucleotides align to TRBD1. Input material: sorted CD4+, CD8+, or CD8+CD57+ T cells (not recorded which) from PBMCs. CDR3 nucleotide sequence: TGTGCCAGCAGCCTTCCGGGACAGATGAACACTGAAGCTTTCTTT. This translates into CASSLPGQMNTEAFF. Together with reference TRBV25-1 and TRBJ1-1, the CDR3 gives the full variable domain: EADIYQTPRYLVIGTGKKITLECSQTMGHDKMYWYQQDPGMELHLIHYSYGVNSTEKGDLSSESTVSRIRTEHFPLTLESARPSHTSQYLCASSLPGQMNTEAFFGQGTRLTVV.